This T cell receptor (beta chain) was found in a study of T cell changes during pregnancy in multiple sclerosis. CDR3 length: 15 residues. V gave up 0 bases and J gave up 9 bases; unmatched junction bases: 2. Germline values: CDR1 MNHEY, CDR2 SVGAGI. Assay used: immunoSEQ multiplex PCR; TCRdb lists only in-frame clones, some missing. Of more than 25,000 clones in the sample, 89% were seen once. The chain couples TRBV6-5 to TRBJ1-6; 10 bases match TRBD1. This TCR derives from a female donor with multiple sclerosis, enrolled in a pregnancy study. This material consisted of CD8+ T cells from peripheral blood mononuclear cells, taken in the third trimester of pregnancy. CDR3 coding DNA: TGTGCCAGCAGTTACTCAGGGACAGGGGCTTCACCCCTCCACTTT. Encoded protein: CASSYSGTGASPLHF.